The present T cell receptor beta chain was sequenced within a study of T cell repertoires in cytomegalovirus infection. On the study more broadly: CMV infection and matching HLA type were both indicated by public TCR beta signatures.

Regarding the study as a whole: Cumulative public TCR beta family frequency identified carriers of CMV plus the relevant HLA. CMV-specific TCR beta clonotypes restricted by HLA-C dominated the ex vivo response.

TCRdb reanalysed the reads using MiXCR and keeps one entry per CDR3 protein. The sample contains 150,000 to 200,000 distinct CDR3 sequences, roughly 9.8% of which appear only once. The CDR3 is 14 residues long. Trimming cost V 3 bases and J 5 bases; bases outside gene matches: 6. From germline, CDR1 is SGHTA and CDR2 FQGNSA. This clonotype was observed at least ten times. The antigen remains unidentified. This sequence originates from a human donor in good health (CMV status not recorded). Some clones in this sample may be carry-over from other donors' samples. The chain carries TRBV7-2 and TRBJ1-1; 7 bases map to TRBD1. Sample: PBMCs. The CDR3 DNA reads TGTGCCAGCAGCTTCAACAGGGGTGGAACTGAAGCTTTCTTT. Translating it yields CASSFNRGGTEAFF.